This TCR beta chain was identified in a study of shared clonotypes between healthy human individuals. The authors divided CD4+ cells into CD45RA+ naive and CD45RA-negative memory subsets. It was across several immunoSEQ plates that each subset's genomic DNA was evenly split. Only in-frame clones appear in the TCRdb table, and some are missing; sequencing was by immunoSEQ multiplex PCR. The sample includes around 2.5 million clones, 80% to 95% of them seen just once. The receptor comes from a man aged 18 to 29 in good health. Some clones in this sample may be carry-over from other donors' samples. The specimen sequenced was naive CD4+ T cells from PBMCs. The subset is: CD45RA+ positively selected.

The CDR3 DNA follows: TGCGCCAGCAGCCCCCCTTACGGGAGGGCCGTGGATGAGCAGTTCTTC. Translation gives CASSPPYGRAVDEQFF. V gene TRBV5-1 combines with J gene TRBJ2-1; 8 bases map to TRBD2. Germline CDR1 SGHRS, CDR2 YFSETQ. V lost 4 bases and J lost 8; bases outside the gene matches: 14. The CDR3 covers 16 residues.